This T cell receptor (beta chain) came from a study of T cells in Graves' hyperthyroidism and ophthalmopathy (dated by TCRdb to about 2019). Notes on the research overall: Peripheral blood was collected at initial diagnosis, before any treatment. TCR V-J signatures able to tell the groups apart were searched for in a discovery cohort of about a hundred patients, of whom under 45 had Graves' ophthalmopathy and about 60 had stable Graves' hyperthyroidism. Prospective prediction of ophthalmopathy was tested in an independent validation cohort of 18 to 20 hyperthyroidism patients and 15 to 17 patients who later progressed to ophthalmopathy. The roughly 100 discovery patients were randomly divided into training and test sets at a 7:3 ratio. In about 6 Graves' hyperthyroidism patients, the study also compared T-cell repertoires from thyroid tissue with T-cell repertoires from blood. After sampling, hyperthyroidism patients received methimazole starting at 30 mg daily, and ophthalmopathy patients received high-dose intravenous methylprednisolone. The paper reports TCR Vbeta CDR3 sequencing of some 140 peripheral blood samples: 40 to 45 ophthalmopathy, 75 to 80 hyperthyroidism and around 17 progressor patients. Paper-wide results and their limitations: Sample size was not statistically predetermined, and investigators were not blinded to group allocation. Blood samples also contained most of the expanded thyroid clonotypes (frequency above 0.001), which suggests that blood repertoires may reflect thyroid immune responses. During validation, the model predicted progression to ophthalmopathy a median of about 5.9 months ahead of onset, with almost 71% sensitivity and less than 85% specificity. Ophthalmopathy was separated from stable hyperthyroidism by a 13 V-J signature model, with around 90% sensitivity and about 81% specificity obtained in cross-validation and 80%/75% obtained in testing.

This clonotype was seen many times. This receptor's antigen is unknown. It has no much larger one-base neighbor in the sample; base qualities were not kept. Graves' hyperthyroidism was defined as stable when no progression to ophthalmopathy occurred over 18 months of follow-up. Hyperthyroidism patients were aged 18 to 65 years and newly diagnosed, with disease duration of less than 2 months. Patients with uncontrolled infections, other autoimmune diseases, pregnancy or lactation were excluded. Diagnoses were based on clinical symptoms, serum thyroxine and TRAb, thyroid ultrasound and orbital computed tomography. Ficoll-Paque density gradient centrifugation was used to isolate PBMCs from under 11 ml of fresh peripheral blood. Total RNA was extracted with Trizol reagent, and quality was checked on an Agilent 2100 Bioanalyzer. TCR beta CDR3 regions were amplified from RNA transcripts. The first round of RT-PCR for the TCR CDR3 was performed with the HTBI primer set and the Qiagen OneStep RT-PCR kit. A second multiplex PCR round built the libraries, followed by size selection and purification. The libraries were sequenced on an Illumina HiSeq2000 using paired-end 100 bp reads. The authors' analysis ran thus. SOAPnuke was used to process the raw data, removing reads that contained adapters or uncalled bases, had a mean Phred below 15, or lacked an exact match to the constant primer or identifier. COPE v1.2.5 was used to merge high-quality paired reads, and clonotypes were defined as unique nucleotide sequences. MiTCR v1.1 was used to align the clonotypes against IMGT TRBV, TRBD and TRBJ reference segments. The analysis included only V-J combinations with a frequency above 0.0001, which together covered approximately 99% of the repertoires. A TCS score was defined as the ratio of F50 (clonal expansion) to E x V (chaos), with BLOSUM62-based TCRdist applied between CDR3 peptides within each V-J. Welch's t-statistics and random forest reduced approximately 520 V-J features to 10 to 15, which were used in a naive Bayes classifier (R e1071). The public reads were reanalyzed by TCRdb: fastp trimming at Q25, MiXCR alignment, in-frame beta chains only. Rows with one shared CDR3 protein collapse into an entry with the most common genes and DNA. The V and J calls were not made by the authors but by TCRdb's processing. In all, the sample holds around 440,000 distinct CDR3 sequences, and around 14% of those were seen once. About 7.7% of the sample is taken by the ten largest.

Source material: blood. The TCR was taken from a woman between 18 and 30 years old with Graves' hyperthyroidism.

CDR3 sequence: CASSLEADPGNQPQHF. The sequenced DNA is TGTGCCAGCAGCTTGGAGGCGGACCCTGGCAATCAGCCCCAGCATTTT. The chain joins TRBV5-6 to TRBJ1-5; no D gene can be assigned with confidence. V was cut back by 0 bases and J by 2 bases, leaving a gap of 12 bases between them. The CDR3 spans 16 residues, from the cysteine through the phenylalanine. Of all the DNA, just the CDR3 is kept, 48 bases in frame from base 1. CDR1 and CDR2, per the germline V gene, are SGHDT and YYEEEE.